These 8 T cell receptor beta chains originate from one sample sequenced in a study of blood T cell repertoires in COVID-19. Some clones are missing from TCRdb's copy, which holds only in-frame ones; the method was immunoSEQ multiplex PCR. The table includes 200,000 or so clones, roughly 80% detected once. Sequencing used peripheral blood. The receptors originated from a woman in her 30s who had recovered from COVID-19.

The rearrangement links TRBV7-3 to TRBJ2-1; weak D call: TRBD1 (5 bases). This CDR3 contains 16 residues. The germline CDR1 and CDR2 sequences are SGHTA and FQGTGA. V lost 2 bases to trimming and J lost 2 bases, with 13 bases between them. CDR3 DNA sequence: TGTGCCAGCAGCTTAGAAGTCCAGGGCGCCTACAATGAGCAGTTCTTC. It yields the protein CASSLEVQGAYNEQFF.

The chain joins TRBV7-2 to TRBJ2-3, with D perhaps TRBD2 (6 bases). Germline loops: CDR1 SGHTA, CDR2 FQGNSA. The CDR3 spans 13 residues. Trimming stripped 10 bases from V and 3 bases from J, with 14 bases between. CDR3 sequence reads: CATGRGPTDTQYF. In nucleotides, the CDR3 is TGTGCCACAGGGCGGGGACCAACAGATACGCAGTATTTT.

The chain carries TRBV19 and TRBJ2-2; TRBD1 aligns across 8 bases. Trimming at V came to 6 bases and at J to 4 bases, leaving 7 bases not matched to a gene. Germline-derived CDR1 and CDR2 are LNHDA and SQIVND (reference sequence). This CDR3 spans 15 amino acids. The CDR3 sequence: CASRYEQGGTGELFF. Written as DNA, the CDR3 is TGTGCCAGTAGATACGAACAGGGGGGCACCGGGGAGCTGTTTTTT.

This clone was counted only a few times. This sequence joins TRBV6-5 and TRBJ1-2; D is undetermined. CDR3 length: 14 residues. Deletions cut 6 bases from V and 8 bases from J, with 19 bases between. Germline V gives CDR1 MNHEY, CDR2 SVGAGI. The DNA of the CDR3 is TGTGCCAGCAGGCTCCCGGGAGACCCCCTGGGCTACACCTTC. Amino acids: CASRLPGDPLGYTF.

V usage is TRBV28 and J usage is TRBJ2-5, with D possibly TRBD1 on 6 matching bases. CDR1 and CDR2 (germline): MDHEN, SYDVKM. The length of the CDR3 is 15 residues. V lost 6 bases and J lost 2, with 16 bases in between. CDR3 loop: CASSLPGHKQETQYF. The CDR3 DNA is TGTGCCAGCAGCTTACCGGGACACAAACAAGAGACCCAGTACTTC.

V is TRBV19 and J is TRBJ1-3; possible D gene TRBD1, 6 bases. The length of the CDR3 is 14 residues. V lost 7 bases and J 0 bases, leaving 10 bases between the germline ends. Germline assignment: CDR1 LNHDA and CDR2 SQIVND (reference sequence). The CDR3 DNA is TGTGCCAGTAACGACAGGCGCTCTGGAAACACCATATATTTT. Translation gives CASNDRRSGNTIYF. The full variable domain, with the rest looked up from reference TRBV19 and TRBJ1-3, is DGGITQSPKYLFRKEGQNVTLSCEQNLNHDAMYWYRQDPGQGLRLIYYSQIVNDFQKGDIAEGYSVSREKKESFPLTVTSAQKNPTAFYLCASNDRRSGNTIYFGEGSWLTVV.

This clone was detected only a few times. This chain joins TRBV30 and TRBJ2-7; possibly TRBD1 for D (6 bases). V was trimmed by 0 bases and J by 10 bases, leaving 10 bases between them. From germline, CDR1 is GTSNPN and CDR2 SVGIG (reference sequence). The CDR3 loop spans 11 amino acids. The DNA of the CDR3 is TGTGCCTGGAGTGTACAGGGCGACCAGTACTTC. The encoded protein is CAWSVQGDQYF.

This clone has only one observation. This chain connects TRBV10-3 to TRBJ2-7; D gene unclear. This CDR3 is built from 13 residues. Trimming took 6 bases from V and 1 from J, leaving 10 bases between them. Germline V gene lookup returns CDR1 ENHRY and CDR2 SYGVKD. The CDR3 DNA follows: TGTGCCATCAGCAACTCAAGTTCCTACGAGCAGTACTTC. Translated: CAISNSSSYEQYF.